What follows is one T cell receptor (beta chain) and its context. Its antigen is unidentified. The ends lost 5 bases at V and 4 bases at J; junction bases unmatched: 11. Germline V gene data show CDR1 as SGHTA and CDR2 as FQGTGA. This CDR3 region has 15 residues. The source of the sample is a study of cytomegalovirus exposure and HLA in healthy donors. Study outcomes and limitations: Most TCR sequences were uncommon, yet certain public TCRs appeared in many donors. There were under 200 TCR beta chains listed as cytomegalovirus-associated. Reports showed the classifier diagnosing cytomegalovirus status with high specificity and sensitivity.

The repertoire was sequenced with immunoSEQ multiplex PCR; TCRdb's copy has only in-frame clones and lacks some. The sample shows approximately 58,000 clones, around 94% of them seen only once. Input material: PBMCs. This clonotype originated in a man between 18 and 29 years old in good health and CMV-seronegative. This chain uses TRBV7-3 with TRBJ2-7, with 7 bases that match TRBD2. In DNA, the CDR3 is TGTGCCAGCAGCCTGACCCGACTAGCCTCATACGAGCAGTACTTC. This translates into CASSLTRLASYEQYF.